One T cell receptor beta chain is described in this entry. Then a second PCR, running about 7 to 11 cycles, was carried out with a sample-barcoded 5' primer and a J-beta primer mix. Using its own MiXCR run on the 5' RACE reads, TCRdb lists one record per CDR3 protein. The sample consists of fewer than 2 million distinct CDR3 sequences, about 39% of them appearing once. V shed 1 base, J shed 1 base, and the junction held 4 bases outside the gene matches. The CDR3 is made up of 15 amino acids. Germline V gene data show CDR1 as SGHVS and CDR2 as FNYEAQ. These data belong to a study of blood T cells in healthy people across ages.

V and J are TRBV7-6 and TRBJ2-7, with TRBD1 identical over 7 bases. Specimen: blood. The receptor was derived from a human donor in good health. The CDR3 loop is CASSLDRGNSYEQYF. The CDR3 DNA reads TGTGCCAGCAGCTTAGACAGGGGTAATTCCTACGAGCAGTACTTC.